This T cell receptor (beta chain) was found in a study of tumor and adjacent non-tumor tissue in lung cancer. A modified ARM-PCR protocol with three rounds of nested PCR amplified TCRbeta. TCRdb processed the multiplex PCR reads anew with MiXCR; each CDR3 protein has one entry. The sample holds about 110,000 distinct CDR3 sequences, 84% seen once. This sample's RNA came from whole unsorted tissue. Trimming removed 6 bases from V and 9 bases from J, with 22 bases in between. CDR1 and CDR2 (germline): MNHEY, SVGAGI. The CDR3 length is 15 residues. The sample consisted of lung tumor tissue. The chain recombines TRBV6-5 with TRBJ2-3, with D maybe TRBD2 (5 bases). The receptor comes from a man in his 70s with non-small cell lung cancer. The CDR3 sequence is CASSYYEGAAATQYF. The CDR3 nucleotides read TGTGCCAGCAGCTATTACGAGGGCGCCGCTGCCACGCAGTATTTT.